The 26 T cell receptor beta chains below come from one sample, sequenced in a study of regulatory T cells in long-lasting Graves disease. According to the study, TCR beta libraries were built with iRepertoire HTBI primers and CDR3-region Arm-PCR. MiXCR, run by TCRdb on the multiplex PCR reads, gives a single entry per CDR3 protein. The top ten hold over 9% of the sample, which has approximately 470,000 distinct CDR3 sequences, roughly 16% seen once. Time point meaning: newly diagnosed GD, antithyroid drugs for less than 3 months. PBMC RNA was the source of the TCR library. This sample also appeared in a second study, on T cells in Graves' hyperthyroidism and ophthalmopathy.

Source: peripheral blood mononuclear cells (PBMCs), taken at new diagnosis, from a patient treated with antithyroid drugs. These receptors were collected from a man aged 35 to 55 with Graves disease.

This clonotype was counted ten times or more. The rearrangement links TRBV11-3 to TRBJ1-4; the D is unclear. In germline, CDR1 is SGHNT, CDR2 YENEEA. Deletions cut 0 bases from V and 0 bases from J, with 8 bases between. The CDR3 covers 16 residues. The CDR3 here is CASSLDGGATNEKLFF. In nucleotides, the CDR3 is TGTGCCAGCAGCTTAGATGGCGGGGCAACTAATGAAAAACTGTTTTTT.

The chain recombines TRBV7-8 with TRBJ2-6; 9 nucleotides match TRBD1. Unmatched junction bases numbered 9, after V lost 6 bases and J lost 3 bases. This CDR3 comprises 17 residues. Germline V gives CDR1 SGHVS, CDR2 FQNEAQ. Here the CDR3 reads CASRITQGALGANVLTF. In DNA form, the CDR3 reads TGTGCCAGCAGAATAACACAGGGGGCGCTTGGGGCCAACGTCCTGACTTTC.

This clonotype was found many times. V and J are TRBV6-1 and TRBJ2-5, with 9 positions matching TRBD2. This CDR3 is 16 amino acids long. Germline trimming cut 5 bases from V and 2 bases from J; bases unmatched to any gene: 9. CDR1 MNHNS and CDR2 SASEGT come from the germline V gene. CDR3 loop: CASSPLGLAIQETQYF. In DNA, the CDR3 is TGTGCCAGCAGTCCATTAGGACTAGCGATACAAGAGACCCAGTACTTC.

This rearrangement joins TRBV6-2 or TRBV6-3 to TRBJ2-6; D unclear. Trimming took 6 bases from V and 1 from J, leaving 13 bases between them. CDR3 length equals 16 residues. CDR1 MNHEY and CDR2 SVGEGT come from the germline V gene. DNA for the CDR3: TGTGCCAGCAGCACCCCACCTGGGTCTGGGGCCAACGTCCTGACTTTC. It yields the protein CASSTPPGSGANVLTF.

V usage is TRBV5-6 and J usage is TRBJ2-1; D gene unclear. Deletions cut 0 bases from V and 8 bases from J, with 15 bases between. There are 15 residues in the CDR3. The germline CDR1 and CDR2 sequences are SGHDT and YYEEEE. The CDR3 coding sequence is TGTGCCAGCAGCTTGGGGTTAACGCCGAAGGATGAGCAGTTCTTC. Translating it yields CASSLGLTPKDEQFF.

CDR3 amino acids: CASSYSSTATYGYTF. CDR3 coding DNA: TGTGCCAGCAGTTATTCGTCGACAGCCACCTATGGCTACACCTTC. The chain uses TRBV6-2 or TRBV6-3 and TRBJ1-2; tentative D call: TRBD1 (5 bases). Trimming stripped 3 bases from V and 4 bases from J, with 15 bases between. Germline V gene lookup returns CDR1 MNHEY and CDR2 SVGEGT. This CDR3 comprises 15 residues.

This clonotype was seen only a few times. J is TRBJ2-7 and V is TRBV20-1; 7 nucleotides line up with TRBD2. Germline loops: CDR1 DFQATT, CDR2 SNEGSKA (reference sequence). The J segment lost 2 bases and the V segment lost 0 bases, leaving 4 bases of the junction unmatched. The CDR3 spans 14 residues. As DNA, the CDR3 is TGCAGTGCTAGAGATAGGACTAGAGCCTACGAGCAGTACTTC. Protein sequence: CSARDRTRAYEQYF.

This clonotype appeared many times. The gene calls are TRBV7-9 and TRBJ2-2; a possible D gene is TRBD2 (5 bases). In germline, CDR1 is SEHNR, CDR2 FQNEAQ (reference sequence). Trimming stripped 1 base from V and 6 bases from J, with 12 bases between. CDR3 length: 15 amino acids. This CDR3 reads CASSLDVPGSGELFF. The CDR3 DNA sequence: TGTGCCAGCAGCTTAGATGTTCCGGGGTCCGGGGAGCTGTTTTTT.

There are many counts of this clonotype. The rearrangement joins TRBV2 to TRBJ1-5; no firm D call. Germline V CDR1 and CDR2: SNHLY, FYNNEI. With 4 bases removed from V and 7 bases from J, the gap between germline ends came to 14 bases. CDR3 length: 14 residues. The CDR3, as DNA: TGTGCCAGCAGTGGAGACGGACGAGGCCAGCCCCAGCATTTT. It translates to CASSGDGRGQPQHF.

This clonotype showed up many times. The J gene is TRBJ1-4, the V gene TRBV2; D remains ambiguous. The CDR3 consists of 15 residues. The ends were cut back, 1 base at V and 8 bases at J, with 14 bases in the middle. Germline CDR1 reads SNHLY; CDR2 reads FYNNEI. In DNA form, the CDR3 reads TGTGCCAGCAGTGAAGGGGGTTACAGAGGCGAAAAACTGTTTTTT. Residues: CASSEGGYRGEKLFF.

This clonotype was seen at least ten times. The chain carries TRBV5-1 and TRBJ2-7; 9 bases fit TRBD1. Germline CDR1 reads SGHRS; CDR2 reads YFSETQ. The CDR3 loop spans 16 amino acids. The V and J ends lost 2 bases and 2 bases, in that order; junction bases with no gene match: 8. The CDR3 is CASSLFKRTGAYEQYF. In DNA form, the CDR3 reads TGCGCCAGCAGCTTATTTAAAAGGACAGGGGCCTACGAGCAGTACTTC. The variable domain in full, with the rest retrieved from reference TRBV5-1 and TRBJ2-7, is KAGVTQTPRYLIKTRGQQVTLSCSPISGHRSVSWYQQTPGQGLQFLFEYFSETQRNKGNFPGRFSGRQFSNSRSEMNVSTLELGDSALYLCASSLFKRTGAYEQYFGPGTRLTVT.

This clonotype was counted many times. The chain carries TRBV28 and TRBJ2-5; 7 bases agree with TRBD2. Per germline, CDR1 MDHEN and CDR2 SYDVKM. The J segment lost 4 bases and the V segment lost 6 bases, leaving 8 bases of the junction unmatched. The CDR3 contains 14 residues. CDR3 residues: CASSPSGTSETQYF. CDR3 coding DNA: TGTGCCAGCAGCCCCAGCGGGACGTCAGAGACCCAGTACTTC.

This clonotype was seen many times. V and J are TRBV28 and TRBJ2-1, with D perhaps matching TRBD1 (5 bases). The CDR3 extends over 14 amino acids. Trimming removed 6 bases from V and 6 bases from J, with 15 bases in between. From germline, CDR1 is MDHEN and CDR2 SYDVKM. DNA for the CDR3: TGTGCCAGCAGGCCACGTACAGGCCTCAATGAGCAGTTCTTC. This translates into CASRPRTGLNEQFF.

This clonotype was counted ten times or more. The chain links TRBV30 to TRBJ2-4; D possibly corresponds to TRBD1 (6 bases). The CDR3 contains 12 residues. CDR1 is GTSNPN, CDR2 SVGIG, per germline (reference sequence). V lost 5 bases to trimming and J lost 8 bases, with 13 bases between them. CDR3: CAWGQGSDIQYF. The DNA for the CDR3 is TGTGCCTGGGGTCAGGGGTCGGACATTCAGTACTTC.

Here the CDR3 reads CASKHRGQADTQYF. The CDR3 nucleotides are TGTGCCAGTAAACACAGGGGGCAGGCAGATACGCAGTATTTT. V gene TRBV19 combines with J gene TRBJ2-3, with 9 nucleotides matching TRBD1. The V and J ends lost 7 bases and 4 bases, in that order; junction bases with no gene match: 6. CDR3 length: 14 amino acids. The V gene's germline CDR1 is LNHDA and CDR2 SQIVND (reference sequence).

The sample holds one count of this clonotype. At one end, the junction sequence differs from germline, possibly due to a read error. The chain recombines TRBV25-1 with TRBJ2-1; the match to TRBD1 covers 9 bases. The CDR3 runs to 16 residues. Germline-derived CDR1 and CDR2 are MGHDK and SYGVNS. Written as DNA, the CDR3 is TGTGCCGGCAGTGCGTCCGGGACAGGGTATGGCAATGAGCAGTTCTTC. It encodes CAGSASGTGYGNEQFF.

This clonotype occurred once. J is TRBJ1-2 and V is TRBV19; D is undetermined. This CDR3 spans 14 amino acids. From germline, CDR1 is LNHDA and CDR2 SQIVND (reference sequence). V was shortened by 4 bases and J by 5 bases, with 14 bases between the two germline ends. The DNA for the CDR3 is TGTGCCAGTAGTAACGCTGCGTATTGGTATGGCTACACCTTC. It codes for CASSNAAYWYGYTF.

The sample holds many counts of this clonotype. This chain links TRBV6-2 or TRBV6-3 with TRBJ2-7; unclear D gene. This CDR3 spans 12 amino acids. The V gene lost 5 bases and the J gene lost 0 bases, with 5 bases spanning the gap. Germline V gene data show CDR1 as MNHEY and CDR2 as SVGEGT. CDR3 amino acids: CASSTTSYEQYF. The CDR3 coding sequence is TGTGCCAGCAGTACCACCTCCTACGAGCAGTACTTC.

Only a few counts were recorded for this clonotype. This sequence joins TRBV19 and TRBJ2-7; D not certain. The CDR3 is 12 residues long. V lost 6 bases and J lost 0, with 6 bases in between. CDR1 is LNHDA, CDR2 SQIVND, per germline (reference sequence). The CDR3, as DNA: TGTGCCAGTAGATCGAGCTCCTACGAGCAGTACTTC. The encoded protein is CASRSSSYEQYF.

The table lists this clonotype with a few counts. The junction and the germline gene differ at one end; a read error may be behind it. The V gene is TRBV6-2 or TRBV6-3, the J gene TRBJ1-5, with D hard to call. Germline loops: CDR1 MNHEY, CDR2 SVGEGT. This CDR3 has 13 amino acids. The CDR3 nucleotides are TGTGTCAGCGACCCTTATAGCAATCAGCCCCAGCATTTT. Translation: CVSDPYSNQPQHF.

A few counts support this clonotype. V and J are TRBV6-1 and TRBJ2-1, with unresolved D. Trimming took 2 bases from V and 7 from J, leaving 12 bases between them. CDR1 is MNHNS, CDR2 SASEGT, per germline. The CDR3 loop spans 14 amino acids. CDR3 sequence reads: CASSELGEGNEQFF. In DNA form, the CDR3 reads TGTGCCAGCAGTGAACTTGGAGAAGGTAATGAGCAGTTCTTC.

CDR3 DNA sequence: TGTGCCACTCGGGAAGCCTCTGGAAACACCATATATTTT. As protein: CATREASGNTIYF. The chain carries TRBV15 and TRBJ1-3; D is unclear. V was clipped by 9 bases and J by 0 bases, with 9 bases between them. This CDR3 spans 13 amino acids. Germline V gene sequence: CDR1 LNHNV, CDR2 YYDKDF (reference sequence). Variable domain in full (rest from reference TRBV15 and TRBJ1-3): DAMVIQNPRYQVTQFGKPVTLSCSQTLNHNVMYWYQQKSSQAPKLLFHYYDKDFNNEADTPDNFQSRRPNTSFCFLDIRSPGLGDTAMYLCATREASGNTIYFGEGSWLTVV.

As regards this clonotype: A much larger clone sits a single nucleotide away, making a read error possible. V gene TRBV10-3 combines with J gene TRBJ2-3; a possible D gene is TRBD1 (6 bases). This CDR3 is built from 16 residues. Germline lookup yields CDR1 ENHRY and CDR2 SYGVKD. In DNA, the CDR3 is TGTGCCGTCAGCGGATTGACAGGTCCAATCACAGATACGCAGTATTTT. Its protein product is CAVSGLTGPITDTQYF.

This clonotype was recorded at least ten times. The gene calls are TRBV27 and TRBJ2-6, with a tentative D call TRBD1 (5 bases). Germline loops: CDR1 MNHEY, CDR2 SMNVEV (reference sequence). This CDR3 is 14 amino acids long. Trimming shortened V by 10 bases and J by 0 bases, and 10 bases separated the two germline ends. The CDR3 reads CATGHHSGANVLTF. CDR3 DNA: TGTGCCACCGGACATCACTCTGGGGCCAACGTCCTGACTTTC.

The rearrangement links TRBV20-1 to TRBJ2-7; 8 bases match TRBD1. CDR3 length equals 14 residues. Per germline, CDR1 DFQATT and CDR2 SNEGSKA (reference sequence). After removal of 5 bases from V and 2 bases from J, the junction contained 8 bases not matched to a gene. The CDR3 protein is CSALPGTGPYEQYF. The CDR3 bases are TGCAGTGCTTTACCCGGGACAGGACCCTACGAGCAGTACTTC.

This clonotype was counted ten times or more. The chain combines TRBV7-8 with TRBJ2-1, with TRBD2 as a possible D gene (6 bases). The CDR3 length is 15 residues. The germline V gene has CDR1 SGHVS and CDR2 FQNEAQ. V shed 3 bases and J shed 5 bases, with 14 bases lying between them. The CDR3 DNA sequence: TGTGCCAGCAGCTTTTCACCCCGGAGGGACAATGAGCAGTTCTTC. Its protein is CASSFSPRRDNEQFF.